The clone carrying this TCR beta chain was seen many times. What it recognizes is unknown. The TCR beta CDR3 regions underwent amplification using RNA transcripts as the source. The HTBI primer set drove a first-round RT-PCR of the TCR CDR3. TCRdb ran MiXCR on the multiplex PCR reads and lists one entry per CDR3 protein. Among roughly 330,000 distinct CDR3 sequences listed, around a sixth were seen once. No progression to ophthalmopathy during 18 months of follow-up defined stable disease. Used for diagnoses were clinical symptoms, serum thyroxine and TRAb, thyroid ultrasound and orbital computed tomography. CDR1 is SGHTA, CDR2 FQGNSA, per germline. The CDR3 spans 15 residues. Unmatched junction bases numbered 7, after V lost 5 bases and J lost 2 bases. The sample is drawn from a study of T cells in Graves' hyperthyroidism and ophthalmopathy. General observations from the study: A model built on 13 V-J features separated ophthalmopathy from stable hyperthyroidism. Progression to ophthalmopathy was predicted a median of 6.5 months early.

The chain joins TRBV7-2 to TRBJ2-7; 9 nucleotides agree with TRBD1. The source of this sequence is a man aged 25 to 40 with Graves' hyperthyroidism. Sequencing was carried out using blood. The CDR3 protein is CASSRVGQGAYEQYF. The CDR3 DNA reads as TGTGCCAGCAGCCGTGTGGGACAGGGTGCCTACGAGCAGTACTTC.